The T cell receptor beta chain described here comes from a study of identical twins. Study-wide findings and caveats: Abundant beta clonotypes from cord blood had fewer insertions, unlike memory repertoires, which showed none.

Using its own MiXCR run on the 5' RACE reads, TCRdb lists one record per CDR3 protein. The table has 500,000 to 600,000 distinct CDR3 sequences, about 20% seen once. This clonotype was observed a few times. Antigen specificity is unknown. The germline V gene has CDR1 SGDLS and CDR2 YYNGEE. V was trimmed by 0 bases and J by 2 bases, leaving 9 bases between them. CDR3 length: 15 amino acids. This sample was also put to use in a study of T cells expressing NK-cell markers. That source notes: Within several experiments, an anti-gamma-delta TCR antibody kept the sorting limited to alpha-beta TCR T cells. Also leading the CD3+CD56-NKG2C+ fraction in a few donors were these clonotypes.

The TCR was taken from a young woman in good health. The V gene is TRBV9, the J gene TRBJ1-3; the D is unclear. Material for sequencing was CD4+ T cells sorted from blood. CDR3 sequence: CASSVDSGAGNTIYF. CDR3 sequence (DNA): TGTGCCAGCAGCGTAGATTCCGGCGCTGGAAACACCATATATTTT.